This T cell receptor beta chain was sequenced during a study of shared clonotypes between healthy human individuals. Study-wide context: Donors were a couple of women and three men aged 18 to 49. Per donor, CD8 memory used one plate, CD8 naive used two, CD4 memory used three and CD4 naive used three.

In the naive CD8 group, cells lacked CD45RO and were positively selected for CCR7, so terminally differentiated effector memory CD45RA+ cells were left out. J gave up 5 bases and V 1 base, and 6 bases lay outside the gene matches. CDR3 size: 17 residues. Germline V gene data show CDR1 as SGHAT and CDR2 as FQNNGV. Profiled with immunoSEQ multiplex PCR; TCRdb holds only in-frame clones, not every one. This repertoire shows 1.5 million to 2.5 million clones, about 95% found once; its top ten account for less than 1.5%. General observations from the study: Sharing across four donors was highest in naive CD4 (approximately 5%) and lowest in memory CD8 (about 0.4%). Donors were few, which limited the genetic and exposure-history diversity represented.

On this clone: What it binds is unknown.

The sequenced sample was naive CD8+ T cells sorted from blood. This TCR was sampled from a young man in good health. V is TRBV11-2 and J is TRBJ2-3; 13 bases match TRBD2. The CDR3 nucleotides are TGTGCCAGCAGCTTAGTTGAGGGACTAGCGGGGATAGATACGCAGTATTTT. It encodes CASSLVEGLAGIDTQYF.